Listed below are T cell receptor beta chains from one sample, sequenced in a study of blood T cells in healthy people across ages. Each CDR3 protein is one row after TCRdb ran MiXCR on the 5' RACE reads. The data contain hundreds of thousands of distinct CDR3 sequences, under 25% of them seen just once; the ten biggest clones take up roughly 3.9%. The sequenced sample consisted of blood. These receptors all stem from an older man in good health. Each CDR3 is given with its conserved first and last residue. The D gene is left open where the match is weak. Clone size is stated in some rows and not others, as once, few, many or a class when expanded.

d_call: NA
v_call: TRBV20-1
clone_size: few
j_call: TRBJ2-7
cdr3_nt: TGCAGTGCTAGGTTGGGTAACGAGCAGTACTTC
cdr3_aa: CSARLGNEQYF

d_call: NA
v_call: TRBV12-3/TRBV12-4
clone_size: NA
j_call: TRBJ1-2
cdr3_nt: TGTGCCAGCAGTAGGGACGGGCGAGGCTACACCTTC
cdr3_aa: CASSRDGRGYTF

d_call: NA
v_call: TRBV5-1
clone_size: few
j_call: TRBJ2-5
cdr3_nt: TGCGCCAGCAGCCCCCCCGGCGGAAACCAAGAGACCCAGTACTTC
cdr3_aa: CASSPPGGNQETQYF

d_call: TRBD2
v_call: TRBV3-1
clone_size: NA
j_call: TRBJ2-1
cdr3_nt: TGTGCCAGCAGCCAGACTAGCGGGAGGCCCAGGAGCTCCTACAATGAGCAGTTCTTC
cdr3_aa: CASSQTSGRPRSSYNEQFF

d_call: NA
v_call: TRBV12-3/TRBV12-4
clone_size: few
j_call: TRBJ2-3
cdr3_nt: TGTGCCAGCAGTTTCTGGCAGGGCGATGGGGCAGATACGCAGTATTTT
cdr3_aa: CASSFWQGDGADTQYF

d_call: NA
v_call: TRBV5-5
clone_size: few
j_call: TRBJ1-2
cdr3_nt: TGTGCCAGCAGCTTGGCTAGAATAAACGGCTACACCTTC
cdr3_aa: CASSLARINGYTF

d_call: NA
v_call: TRBV20-1
clone_size: NA
j_call: TRBJ2-3
cdr3_nt: TGCAGTGCTTGGGACGTCCCAGATACGCAGTATTTT
cdr3_aa: CSAWDVPDTQYF

d_call: NA
v_call: TRBV10-2
clone_size: few
j_call: TRBJ2-3
cdr3_nt: TGCGCCAGCAGGCCCCCCGATCTAGATACGCAGTATTTT
cdr3_aa: CASRPPDLDTQYF

d_call: TRBD1
v_call: TRBV28
clone_size: few
j_call: TRBJ2-3
cdr3_nt: TGTGCCAGCACCCAACGCGGGACAGGGGGAACAGATACGCAGTATTTT
cdr3_aa: CASTQRGTGGTDTQYF

d_call: TRBD1
v_call: TRBV7-2
clone_size: once
j_call: TRBJ2-5
cdr3_nt: TGTGCCAGCAGCTTAGCGGGACAGATACAAGAGACCCAGTACTTC
cdr3_aa: CASSLAGQIQETQYF

d_call: NA
v_call: TRBV11-2
clone_size: NA
j_call: TRBJ2-3
cdr3_nt: TGTGCCAGCAGCTTAGGAGGACAGACCAAAGATACGCAGTATTTT
cdr3_aa: CASSLGGQTKDTQYF

d_call: TRBD1
v_call: TRBV29-1
clone_size: NA
j_call: TRBJ2-3
cdr3_nt: TGCAGCGTTGAAGATCCGGCGACAGGGAATGGCACAGATACGCAGTATTTT
cdr3_aa: CSVEDPATGNGTDTQYF

d_call: NA
v_call: TRBV21-1
clone_size: NA
j_call: TRBJ1-4
cdr3_nt: TGTGCCAGCAGCAAAGCGCGCAGTGGGCGGACTAATGAAAAACTGTTTTTT
cdr3_aa: CASSKARSGRTNEKLFF

d_call: TRBD2
v_call: TRBV19
clone_size: few
j_call: TRBJ2-1
cdr3_nt: TGTGCCAGCGAGACTAGCGGGAGTCACCTCAATGGGCAGTTCTTC
cdr3_aa: CASETSGSHLNGQFF

d_call: NA
v_call: TRBV20-1
clone_size: NA
j_call: TRBJ1-1
cdr3_nt: TGCAGTGCTAGGGGGGTCGACACTGAAGCTTTCTTT
cdr3_aa: CSARGVDTEAFF

d_call: NA
v_call: TRBV15
clone_size: NA
j_call: TRBJ2-5
cdr3_nt: TGTGCCACCAGCGCCAGGGCGATCCGAGAGACCCAGTACTTC
cdr3_aa: CATSARAIRETQYF

d_call: NA
v_call: TRBV25-1
clone_size: few
j_call: TRBJ2-1
cdr3_nt: TGTGCCAGCAACTCCGCTTACAATGAGCAGTTCTTC
cdr3_aa: CASNSAYNEQFF

d_call: TRBD1
v_call: TRBV10-3
clone_size: NA
j_call: TRBJ2-2
cdr3_nt: TGTGCCATCAGGCGGACAGGGGGGAACACCGGGGAGCTGTTTTTT
cdr3_aa: CAIRRTGGNTGELFF

d_call: NA
v_call: TRBV10-3
clone_size: NA
j_call: TRBJ2-3
cdr3_nt: TGTGCCATCAGTGCCGGGAGAGGGGAAGCAGATACGCAGTATTTT
cdr3_aa: CAISAGRGEADTQYF

d_call: TRBD2
v_call: TRBV20-1
clone_size: few
j_call: TRBJ2-3
cdr3_nt: TGCAGTGCTCCCCGGACTAGCGGGCCCACAGATACGCAGTATTTT
cdr3_aa: CSAPRTSGPTDTQYF

d_call: NA
v_call: TRBV5-1
clone_size: NA
j_call: TRBJ2-7
cdr3_nt: TGCGCCAGCAGCAATCCACAGGTGAACGGAGGCGAGCAGTACTTC
cdr3_aa: CASSNPQVNGGEQYF

d_call: NA
v_call: TRBV20-1
clone_size: many
j_call: TRBJ2-5
cdr3_nt: TGCAGTGCTAGAGTTTTAACCAGGGGCCCAGAGACCCAGTACTTC
cdr3_aa: CSARVLTRGPETQYF

d_call: TRBD2
v_call: TRBV7-9
clone_size: few
j_call: TRBJ2-2
cdr3_nt: TGTGCCAGCAGTCCCACTAGCGCGAACACCGGGGAGCTGTTTTTT
cdr3_aa: CASSPTSANTGELFF

d_call: NA
v_call: TRBV29-1
clone_size: NA
j_call: TRBJ2-1
cdr3_nt: TGCAGCGTTAAAGCTAGCCAGGCCCGATCCTACAATGAGCAGTTCTTC
cdr3_aa: CSVKASQARSYNEQFF

d_call: NA
v_call: TRBV20-1
clone_size: NA
j_call: TRBJ2-5
cdr3_nt: TGCAGTGCTAGGCCCAGAGGGTTGGGGGAGACCCAGTACTTC
cdr3_aa: CSARPRGLGETQYF

d_call: NA
v_call: TRBV5-1
clone_size: few
j_call: TRBJ1-4
cdr3_nt: TGCGCCAGCAGCTTGGACGCGGCTAATGAAAAACTGTTTTTT
cdr3_aa: CASSLDAANEKLFF

d_call: TRBD2
v_call: TRBV3-1
clone_size: NA
j_call: TRBJ2-5
cdr3_nt: TGTGCCAGCAGCCAGATGGGAGGGCCGGTGGAGACCCAGTACTTC
cdr3_aa: CASSQMGGPVETQYF

d_call: NA
v_call: TRBV20-1
clone_size: NA
j_call: TRBJ1-4
cdr3_nt: TGCAGTGCCCCTACCGGGACCACTAATGAAAGACTGTTTTTT
cdr3_aa: CSAPTGTTNERLFF

d_call: NA
v_call: TRBV29-1
clone_size: few
j_call: TRBJ1-1
cdr3_nt: TGCAGCGTCACCTCGGTCCGAGCGAACACTGAAGCTTTCTTT
cdr3_aa: CSVTSVRANTEAFF

d_call: TRBD1
v_call: TRBV25-1
clone_size: NA
j_call: TRBJ2-2
cdr3_nt: TGTGCCAGCGCTACAGGGGTTGGGGAGCTGTTTTTT
cdr3_aa: CASATGVGELFF

d_call: TRBD2
v_call: TRBV5-1
clone_size: NA
j_call: TRBJ2-1
cdr3_nt: TGCGCCAGCAGCTGGGGGGCCTTAGCGGGAGGCCGGGCCAATGAGCAGTTCTTC
cdr3_aa: CASSWGALAGGRANEQFF

d_call: NA
v_call: TRBV7-6
clone_size: NA
j_call: TRBJ2-2
cdr3_nt: TGTGCCAGCAGCGTCCAAGGCCTCGAGGGCACCGGGGAGCTGTTTTTT
cdr3_aa: CASSVQGLEGTGELFF

d_call: NA
v_call: TRBV2
clone_size: few
j_call: TRBJ2-7
cdr3_nt: TGTGCCAGCAGTTCGGTCGGGGGCTACGAGCAGTACTTC
cdr3_aa: CASSSVGGYEQYF

d_call: NA
v_call: TRBV5-1
clone_size: NA
j_call: TRBJ2-1
cdr3_nt: TGCGCCAGCAGCCCGGGAGAGAGCTCCTACAATGAGCAGTTCTTC
cdr3_aa: CASSPGESSYNEQFF

d_call: NA
v_call: TRBV20-1
clone_size: NA
j_call: TRBJ1-1
cdr3_nt: TGCAGTGCTAGAGGCCGGAGTCTGAACACTGAAGCTTTCTTT
cdr3_aa: CSARGRSLNTEAFF

d_call: NA
v_call: TRBV28
clone_size: NA
j_call: TRBJ2-4
cdr3_nt: TGTGCCAGCAGTTTAGCGGGGAAAAACATTCAGTACTTC
cdr3_aa: CASSLAGKNIQYF

d_call: NA
v_call: TRBV20-1
clone_size: few
j_call: TRBJ2-1
cdr3_nt: TGCAGTGCTAGCGGGCTGCTGGGCAATGAGCAGTTCTTC
cdr3_aa: CSASGLLGNEQFF

d_call: NA
v_call: TRBV6-2/TRBV6-3
clone_size: few
j_call: TRBJ2-1
cdr3_nt: TGTGCCAGCACCCAGGATTACTACAATGAGCAGTTCTTC
cdr3_aa: CASTQDYYNEQFF

d_call: TRBD2
v_call: TRBV7-2
clone_size: NA
j_call: TRBJ2-7
cdr3_nt: TGTGCCAGCAGCTTAGCGGGCGGGGGAGGCTCCTACGAGCAGTACTTC
cdr3_aa: CASSLAGGGGSYEQYF

d_call: TRBD2
v_call: TRBV29-1
clone_size: few
j_call: TRBJ2-5
cdr3_nt: TGCAGCGTTGTTCGGTCTAGCGGGAGAAGTGGGACCCAGTACTTC
cdr3_aa: CSVVRSSGRSGTQYF

d_call: NA
v_call: TRBV18
clone_size: NA
j_call: TRBJ2-3
cdr3_nt: TGTGCCAGCTCACCGATGCGAGCGGGCTCAGATACGCAGTATTTT
cdr3_aa: CASSPMRAGSDTQYF

d_call: NA
v_call: TRBV5-5
clone_size: many
j_call: TRBJ2-4
cdr3_nt: TGTGCCAGCAGCTTCGAATGGGGGTCCAAAAACATTCAGTACTTC
cdr3_aa: CASSFEWGSKNIQYF

d_call: TRBD2
v_call: TRBV20-1
clone_size: NA
j_call: TRBJ2-7
cdr3_nt: TGCAGTGCTAGAGAAGGGACTAACGAGCAGTACTTC
cdr3_aa: CSAREGTNEQYF

d_call: TRBD1
v_call: TRBV7-2
clone_size: NA
j_call: TRBJ1-4
cdr3_nt: TGTGCCAGCAGCCCAGGACAGGGGGCTTTTGAAAAACTGTTTTTT
cdr3_aa: CASSPGQGAFEKLFF

d_call: TRBD1
v_call: TRBV20-1
clone_size: once
j_call: TRBJ2-7
cdr3_nt: TGCAGTGCTAGAGTGGGGACAGGGGCCTACGAGCAGTACTTC
cdr3_aa: CSARVGTGAYEQYF

d_call: NA
v_call: TRBV6-6
clone_size: NA
j_call: TRBJ2-1
cdr3_nt: TGTGCCAGCAGAGCCGCCGGCTCCTCTGCCTACAATGAGCAGCTCTTC
cdr3_aa: CASRAAGSSAYNEQLF

d_call: NA
v_call: TRBV20-1
clone_size: few
j_call: TRBJ2-7
cdr3_nt: TGCAGTGCTAGTATTTACGGGGAGCAGTACTTC
cdr3_aa: CSASIYGEQYF

d_call: NA
v_call: TRBV20-1
clone_size: few
j_call: TRBJ2-2
cdr3_nt: TGCAGTGCTAGTTCGGGGCTCGACACCGGGGAGCTGTTTTTT
cdr3_aa: CSASSGLDTGELFF

d_call: NA
v_call: TRBV7-3
clone_size: few
j_call: TRBJ2-1
cdr3_nt: TGTGCCGGCAGCCTAGGGACGGGTGAGCAGTTCTTC
cdr3_aa: CAGSLGTGEQFF

d_call: NA
v_call: TRBV5-1
clone_size: NA
j_call: TRBJ1-2
cdr3_nt: TGCGCCAGCAGCCCTCGGGAGGGTTCCTATGGCTACACCTTC
cdr3_aa: CASSPREGSYGYTF

d_call: TRBD2
v_call: TRBV4-1
clone_size: many
j_call: TRBJ2-7
cdr3_nt: TGCGCCAGCAGCCAAGCTGATTACCTAGCGGGAGGGGGGGAGCAGTACTTC
cdr3_aa: CASSQADYLAGGGEQYF